This T cell receptor beta chain emerged from a study of T cells after posttransplantation cyclophosphamide. Findings of the study overall: Recipient CMV seropositivity and CMV reactivation strongly tracked TRB clonality. Donor CD8+ memory clones often dominated recipient blood repertoires at later times. TRB overlap between skin or GI tissue T cells and blood was limited.

J gave up 10 bases and V 3 bases, and 10 bases lay outside the gene matches. The CDR3 consists of 16 residues. CDR1 and CDR2 from the germline V gene are LNHNV and YYDKDF (reference sequence). Comment on this clone: The antigen remains undetermined.

Sampled 1 year posttransplant, controls received myeloablative marrow transplants, methotrexate and a calcineurin inhibitor. Only in-frame clones appear in the TCRdb table, and some are missing; sequencing was by immunoSEQ multiplex PCR. The sample has 9,700 or so clones, more than 80% seen once. The sequences come from PBMCs, collected around 450 days after allogeneic stem cell transplant with calcineurin inhibitor and methotrexate. This chain connects TRBV15 to TRBJ2-3, with 13 bases matching TRBD2. The sequence came from a male patient in his 50s who received an allogeneic stem cell transplant from an unrelated donor, was CMV-positive, and had chronic GVHD only. Some T cells here may be from the graft donor. The CDR3 nucleotides are TGTGCCACCAGCAGGGGACTAGCGGGACCCGAGGTCGCGCAGTATTTT. This gives the protein CATSRGLAGPEVAQYF.